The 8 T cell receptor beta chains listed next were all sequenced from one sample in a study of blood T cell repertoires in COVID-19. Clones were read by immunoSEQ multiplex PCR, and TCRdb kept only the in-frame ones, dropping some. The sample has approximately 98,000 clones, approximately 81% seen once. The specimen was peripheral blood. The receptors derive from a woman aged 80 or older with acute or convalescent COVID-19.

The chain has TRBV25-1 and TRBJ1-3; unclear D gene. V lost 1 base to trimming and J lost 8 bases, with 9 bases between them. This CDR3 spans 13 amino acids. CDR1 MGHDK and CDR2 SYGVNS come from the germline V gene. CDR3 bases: TGTGCCAGCAGTGAATCCTGGGCTGACACCATATATTTT. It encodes CASSESWADTIYF.

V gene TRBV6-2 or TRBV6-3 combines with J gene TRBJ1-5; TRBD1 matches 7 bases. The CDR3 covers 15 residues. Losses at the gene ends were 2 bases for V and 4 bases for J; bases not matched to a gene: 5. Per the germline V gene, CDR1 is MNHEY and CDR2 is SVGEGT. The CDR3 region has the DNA TGTGCCAGCAGTTACGGTGGGACAGTGAATCAGCCCCAGCATTTT. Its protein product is CASSYGGTVNQPQHF.

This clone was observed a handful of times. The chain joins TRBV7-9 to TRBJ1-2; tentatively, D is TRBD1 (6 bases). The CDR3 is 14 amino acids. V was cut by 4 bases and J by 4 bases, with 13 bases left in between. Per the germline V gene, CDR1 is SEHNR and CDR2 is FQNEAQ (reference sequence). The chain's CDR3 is CASSSNRVGYGYTF. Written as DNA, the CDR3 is TGTGCCAGCAGCTCCAACAGGGTTGGCTATGGCTACACCTTC.

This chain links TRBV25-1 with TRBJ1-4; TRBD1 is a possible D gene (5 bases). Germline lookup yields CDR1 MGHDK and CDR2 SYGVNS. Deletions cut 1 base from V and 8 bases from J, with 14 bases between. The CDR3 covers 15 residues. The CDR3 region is CASSELGGTGEKLFF. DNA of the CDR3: TGTGCCAGCAGTGAATTGGGCGGGACCGGAGAAAAACTGTTTTTT.

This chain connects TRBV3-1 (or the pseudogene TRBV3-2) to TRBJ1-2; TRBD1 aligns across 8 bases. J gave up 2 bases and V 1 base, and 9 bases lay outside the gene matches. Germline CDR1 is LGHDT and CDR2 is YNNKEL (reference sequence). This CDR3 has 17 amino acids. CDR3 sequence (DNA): TGTGCCAGCAGCCAAGGGGTGGCGCGACAGGGGAACTATGGCTACACCTTC. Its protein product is CASSQGVARQGNYGYTF.

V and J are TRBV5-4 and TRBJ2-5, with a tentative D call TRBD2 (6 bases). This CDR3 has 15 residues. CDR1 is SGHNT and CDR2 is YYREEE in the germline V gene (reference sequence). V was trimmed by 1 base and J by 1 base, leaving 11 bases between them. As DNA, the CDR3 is TGTGCCAGCAGCTTGATAATGGGGGGCCAAGAGACCCAGTACTTC. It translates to CASSLIMGGQETQYF.

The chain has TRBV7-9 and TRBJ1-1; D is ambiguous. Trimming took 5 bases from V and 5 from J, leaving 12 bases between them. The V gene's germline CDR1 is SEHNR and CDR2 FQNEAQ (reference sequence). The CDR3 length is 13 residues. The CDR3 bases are TGTGCCAGCAGCCCCGGGATCTCGACTGAAGCTTTCTTT. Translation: CASSPGISTEAFF.

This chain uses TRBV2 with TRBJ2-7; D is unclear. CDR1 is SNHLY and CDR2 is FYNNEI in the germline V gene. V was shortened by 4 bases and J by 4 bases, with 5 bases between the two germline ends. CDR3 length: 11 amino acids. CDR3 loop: CASSVNYEQYF. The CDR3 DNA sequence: TGTGCCAGCAGTGTAAATTACGAGCAGTACTTC.